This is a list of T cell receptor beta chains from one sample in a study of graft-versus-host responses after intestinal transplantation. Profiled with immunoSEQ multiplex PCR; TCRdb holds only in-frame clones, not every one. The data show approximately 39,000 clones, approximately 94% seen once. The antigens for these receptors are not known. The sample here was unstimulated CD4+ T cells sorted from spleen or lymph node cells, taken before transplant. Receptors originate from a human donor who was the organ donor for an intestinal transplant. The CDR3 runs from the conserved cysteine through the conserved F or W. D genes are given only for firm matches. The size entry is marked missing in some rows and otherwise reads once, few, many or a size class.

CDR3 protein: CAIREDGTGYEQYF; CDR3 DNA: TGTGCCATCAGGGAGGACGGGACAGGGTACGAGCAGTACTTC; V gene: TRBV10-3; J gene: TRBJ2-7; clone size: .; D gene: TRBD1
CDR3 protein: CASSLGRVIQETQYF; CDR3 DNA: TGTGCCAGCAGCTTAGGGCGAGTTATTCAAGAGACCCAGTACTTC; V gene: TRBV7-8; J gene: TRBJ2-5; clone size: once; D gene: .
CDR3 protein: CAWSRAGGGTDTQYF; CDR3 DNA: TGTGCCTGGAGTCGGGCAGGGGGCGGCACAGATACGCAGTATTTT; V gene: TRBV30; J gene: TRBJ2-3; clone size: .; D gene: TRBD1
CDR3 protein: CATRATGGFNQPQHF; CDR3 DNA: TGTGCCACCAGAGCAACAGGGGGCTTCAATCAGCCCCAGCATTTT; V gene: TRBV6-5; J gene: TRBJ1-5; clone size: .; D gene: TRBD1
CDR3 protein: CASSVEGNSGNTIYF; CDR3 DNA: TGTGCCAGCAGCGTAGAGGGGAATTCCGGAAACACCATATATTTT; V gene: TRBV9; J gene: TRBJ1-3; clone size: .; D gene: .
CDR3 protein: CASSYGQFNTEAFF; CDR3 DNA: TGCGCCAGCAGCTATGGACAGTTTAACACTGAAGCTTTCTTT; V gene: TRBV5-1; J gene: TRBJ1-1; clone size: .; D gene: .
CDR3 protein: CASSRLGGGSYNEQFF; CDR3 DNA: TGTGCCAGCAGTCGGTTGGGGGGAGGCTCCTACAATGAGCAGTTCTTC; V gene: TRBV28; J gene: TRBJ2-1; clone size: once; D gene: .
CDR3 protein: CASSSSSGGFSYEQYF; CDR3 DNA: TGTGCCAGCAGCTCTTCTAGCGGGGGGTTCTCCTACGAGCAGTACTTC; V gene: TRBV7-9; J gene: TRBJ2-7; clone size: .; D gene: TRBD2
CDR3 protein: CASSLEPSRGGYGYTF; CDR3 DNA: TGCGCCAGCAGTCTGGAACCTTCAAGGGGCGGCTATGGCTACACCTTC; V gene: TRBV5-1; J gene: TRBJ1-2; clone size: .; D gene: .
CDR3 protein: CASSLEAGATGELFF; CDR3 DNA: TGTGCCAGCAGCTTAGAGGCGGGGGCCACCGGGGAGCTGTTTTTT; V gene: TRBV11-3; J gene: TRBJ2-2; clone size: .; D gene: .
CDR3 protein: CAWSDGNTYEQYF; CDR3 DNA: TGTGCCTGGAGTGATGGAAATACCTACGAGCAGTACTTC; V gene: TRBV30; J gene: TRBJ2-7; clone size: .; D gene: .
CDR3 protein: CASRSGGYGYTF; CDR3 DNA: TGTGCCAGCAGATCTGGTGGCTATGGCTACACCTTC; V gene: TRBV2; J gene: TRBJ1-2; clone size: .; D gene: .
CDR3 protein: CASSDPSGGRGAKNIQYF; CDR3 DNA: TGTGCCAGCAGCGACCCTAGCGGGGGCCGGGGAGCCAAAAACATTCAGTACTTC; V gene: TRBV9; J gene: TRBJ2-4; clone size: once; D gene: TRBD2
CDR3 protein: CASSQDLASGVADTQYF; CDR3 DNA: TGCGCCAGCAGCCAAGATCTGGCTAGCGGGGTAGCAGATACGCAGTATTTT; V gene: TRBV4-3; J gene: TRBJ2-3; clone size: .; D gene: TRBD2
CDR3 protein: CASSLVAGGPFEQFF; CDR3 DNA: TGTGCCAGCAGCTTAGTAGCGGGGGGGCCCTTTGAGCAGTTCTTC; V gene: TRBV11-2; J gene: TRBJ2-1; clone size: .; D gene: TRBD2
CDR3 protein: CASSEARGRQRGDLGANVLTF; CDR3 DNA: TGTGCCAGCAGTGAAGCGAGGGGTAGGCAGCGGGGGGATCTAGGGGCCAACGTCCTGACTTTC; V gene: TRBV2; J gene: TRBJ2-6; clone size: .; D gene: TRBD2
CDR3 protein: CASSWTGSSDTQYF; CDR3 DNA: TGTGCCAGCAGCTGGACAGGGTCGTCAGATACGCAGTATTTT; V gene: TRBV7-3; J gene: TRBJ2-3; clone size: .; D gene: TRBD1
CDR3 protein: CASSYKRGANQETQYF; CDR3 DNA: TGTGCCAGCAGCTACAAGCGGGGAGCAAACCAAGAGACCCAGTACTTC; V gene: TRBV7-9; J gene: TRBJ2-5; clone size: .; D gene: TRBD2
CDR3 protein: CASSPLHRVGSNQPQHF; CDR3 DNA: TGCGCCAGCAGTCCGCTACACAGGGTGGGTAGCAATCAGCCCCAGCATTTT; V gene: TRBV23-1; J gene: TRBJ1-5; clone size: .; D gene: .
CDR3 protein: CASSFWSSGANVLTF; CDR3 DNA: TGTGCCAGCAGCTTCTGGAGCTCTGGGGCCAACGTCCTGACTTTC; V gene: TRBV7-2; J gene: TRBJ2-6; clone size: .; D gene: .
CDR3 protein: CASSFAGYEQYF; CDR3 DNA: TGTGCCAGCAGCTTCGCAGGGTACGAGCAGTACTTC; V gene: TRBV7-2; J gene: TRBJ2-7; clone size: .; D gene: .
CDR3 protein: CASSLAGGYEQFF; CDR3 DNA: TGTGCCAGCAGTTTAGCGGGGGGGTATGAGCAGTTCTTC; V gene: TRBV5-6; J gene: TRBJ2-1; clone size: .; D gene: TRBD2
CDR3 protein: CASSPATGNTIYF; CDR3 DNA: TGTGCCAGCAGTCCCGCTACTGGAAACACCATATATTTT; V gene: TRBV2; J gene: TRBJ1-3; clone size: once; D gene: .
CDR3 protein: CASSLVVGGSTDTQYF; CDR3 DNA: TGCGCCAGCAGCTTGGTTGTCGGGGGAAGCACAGATACGCAGTATTTT; V gene: TRBV5-1; J gene: TRBJ2-3; clone size: .; D gene: .
CDR3 protein: CASSLRTNEKLFF; CDR3 DNA: TGTGCCAGCAGCTTGAGAACTAATGAAAAACTGTTTTTT; V gene: TRBV7-9; J gene: TRBJ1-4; clone size: .; D gene: .
CDR3 protein: CASSTTGNSGNTIYF; CDR3 DNA: TGTGCCAGCAGCACTACAGGGAACTCTGGAAACACCATATATTTT; V gene: TRBV7-3; J gene: TRBJ1-3; clone size: .; D gene: .
CDR3 protein: CSARFSYEQYF; CDR3 DNA: TGCAGTGCTAGATTCTCCTACGAGCAGTACTTC; V gene: TRBV20-1; J gene: TRBJ2-7; clone size: .; D gene: .
CDR3 protein: CASSFFAQRTNYGYTF; CDR3 DNA: TGTGCCAGCAGCTTTTTTGCACAGCGAACAAACTATGGCTACACCTTC; V gene: TRBV7-9; J gene: TRBJ1-2; clone size: .; D gene: .
CDR3 protein: CASSKGGGQETQYF; CDR3 DNA: TGTGCCAGCTCAAAGGGAGGGGGACAAGAGACCCAGTACTTC; V gene: TRBV18; J gene: TRBJ2-5; clone size: .; D gene: .
CDR3 protein: CASSPQGQPIRHTGELFF; CDR3 DNA: TGTGCCAGCAGCCCCCAGGGCCAACCAATTCGACACACCGGGGAGCTGTTTTTT; V gene: TRBV7-9; J gene: TRBJ2-2; clone size: .; D gene: .
CDR3 protein: CASSWGAGNHEQYF; CDR3 DNA: TGTGCCAGCAGCTGGGGGGCAGGGAACCACGAGCAGTACTTC; V gene: TRBV5-6; J gene: TRBJ2-7; clone size: .; D gene: .
CDR3 protein: CASSRAGGQETQYF; CDR3 DNA: TGTGCCAGCAGCCGAGCCGGGGGTCAAGAGACCCAGTACTTC; V gene: TRBV7-9; J gene: TRBJ2-5; clone size: .; D gene: .
CDR3 protein: CASSEQIYGYTF; CDR3 DNA: TGTGCCAGCAGTGAACAGATCTATGGCTACACCTTC; V gene: TRBV2; J gene: TRBJ1-2; clone size: .; D gene: .
CDR3 protein: CASSLAGGGNYGYTF; CDR3 DNA: TGTGCCAGCAGCTTGGCGGGGGGGGGTAACTATGGCTACACCTTC; V gene: TRBV5-7; J gene: TRBJ1-2; clone size: few; D gene: .
CDR3 protein: CSGGTDSYEQYF; CDR3 DNA: TGCAGCGGAGGGACAGATTCCTACGAGCAGTACTTC; V gene: TRBV29-1; J gene: TRBJ2-7; clone size: .; D gene: TRBD1
CDR3 protein: CASSRQGTHQAFF; CDR3 DNA: TGTGCCAGCAGTAGACAGGGGACGCACCAAGCTTTCTTT; V gene: TRBV28; J gene: TRBJ1-1; clone size: .; D gene: TRBD1
CDR3 protein: CASSLDKTNYGYTF; CDR3 DNA: TGTGCCAGCAGCTTGGACAAGACTAACTATGGCTACACCTTC; V gene: TRBV5-4; J gene: TRBJ1-2; clone size: .; D gene: .